These 23 T cell receptor beta chains were all obtained from the same sample, sequenced in a study of blood T cell repertoires in COVID-19. The protocol was immunoSEQ multiplex PCR, while the TCRdb copy is restricted to in-frame clones and leaves out a portion. The sample has approximately 13,000 clones, more than 65% seen once. The sample was peripheral blood. The origin of the receptors is a man aged 55 to 70 with COVID-19, enrolled during active disease.

The chain is built from TRBV5-6 and TRBJ1-2, with 7 nucleotides matching TRBD1. The CDR3 contains 14 residues. Germline CDR1 reads SGHDT; CDR2 reads YYEEEE. The V gene end was trimmed by 4 bases and the J gene end by 5 bases; junction bases not matched to a gene: 8. CDR3 bases: TGTGCCAGCAGCACCGGGACAGCTGATTATGGCTACACCTTC. Translating gives CASSTGTADYGYTF.

V gene TRBV6-4 combines with J gene TRBJ1-2; no clear D gene. Germline V gives CDR1 MRHNA, CDR2 SNTAGT. Trimming cost V 7 bases and J 6 bases, with 9 bases left between them. This CDR3 is built from 11 residues. The CDR3 nucleotides are TGTGCCAGCACCTTACAGAATGGCTACACCTTC. It codes for CASTLQNGYTF.

This clone has a single count. V is TRBV6-2 or TRBV6-3 and J is TRBJ2-7, with 8 bases aligning to TRBD1. The junction had 8 bases not matched to a gene; V was cut back by 6 bases and J by 1 base. This CDR3 has 15 residues. Germline values: CDR1 MNHEY, CDR2 SVGEGT. The CDR3 reads CASSLGQGRSYEQYV. The CDR3 nucleotides read TGTGCCAGCAGCCTCGGACAGGGAAGGTCCTACGAGCAGTACGTC.

The chain joins TRBV7-9 to TRBJ1-2; 7 nucleotides line up with TRBD1. The germline gives CDR1 SEHNR, CDR2 FQNEAQ (reference sequence). This CDR3 has 16 amino acids. V dropped 5 bases and J dropped 4; count of bases not matched to a gene: 13. The DNA of the CDR3 is TGTGCCAGCAGCCCCCGCGAAGGGCAGGGGGTCTATGGCTACACCTTC. Translation: CASSPREGQGVYGYTF.

The rearrangement joins TRBV7-8 to TRBJ1-6; D may be TRBD1 (5 bases). The CDR3 length is 15 residues. Germline-derived CDR1 and CDR2 are SGHVS and FQNEAQ. V was shortened by 1 base and J by 7 bases, with 11 bases between the two germline ends. The CDR3 DNA sequence: TGTGCCAGCAGCTTAGGGCAGGGTGGGAATTCACCCCTCCACTTT. This sequence encodes CASSLGQGGNSPLHF.

The J gene is TRBJ1-3, the V gene TRBV20-1; D gene ambiguous. The V and J ends lost 6 bases and 1 base respectively, with 4 bases between them. The CDR3 sequence is 11 residues long. Germline loops: CDR1 DFQATT, CDR2 SNEGSKA (reference sequence). The CDR3 loop is CSALSGNTIYF. DNA for the CDR3: TGCAGTGCACTATCTGGAAACACCATATATTTT.

The chain links TRBV29-1 to TRBJ1-2; D possibly corresponds to TRBD1 (5 bases). In germline, CDR1 is SQVTM, CDR2 ANQGSEA. Deletions cut 3 bases from V and 2 bases from J, with 7 bases between. This CDR3 is built from 12 residues. The CDR3 DNA sequence: TGCAGCGTTGAGGACAAGAACTATGGCTACACCTTC. Its translation is CSVEDKNYGYTF. The full variable domain, in which reference TRBV29-1 and TRBJ1-2 provide the parts outside the CDR3, is SAVISQKPSRDICQRGTSLTIQCQVDSQVTMMFWYRQQPGQSLTLIATANQGSEATYESGFVIDKFPISRPNLTFSTLTVSNMSPEDSSIYLCSVEDKNYGYTFGSGTRLTVV.

In this sample, this clone turned up a few times. The genes are TRBV7-2 and TRBJ1-3, with D unresolved. Germline V gene data show CDR1 as SGHTA and CDR2 as FQGNSA. CDR3 size: 15 residues. V lost 1 base and J 0 bases, leaving 7 bases between the germline ends. The CDR3: CASSLVAFSGNTIYF. CDR3 DNA sequence: TGTGCCAGCAGCTTAGTAGCTTTCTCTGGAAACACCATATATTTT. The entire variable domain, with the rest obtained from reference TRBV7-2 and TRBJ1-3, is as follows: GAGVSQSPSNKVTEKGKDVELRCDPISGHTALYWYRQSLGQGLEFLIYFQGNSAPDKSGLPSDRFSAERTGGSVSTLTIQRTQQEDSAVYLCASSLVAFSGNTIYFGEGSWLTVV.

The J gene is TRBJ2-5, the V gene TRBV7-8, with D possibly matching TRBD1 (5 bases). Germline V gene sequence: CDR1 SGHVS, CDR2 FQNEAQ. This CDR3 has 13 amino acids. V was trimmed by 5 bases and J by 2 bases, leaving 9 bases between them. The CDR3 is CASSTDRQETQYF. The CDR3, as DNA: TGTGCCAGCAGCACCGACAGACAAGAGACCCAGTACTTC.

The chain combines TRBV5-6 with TRBJ2-1, with 9 bases aligning to TRBD1. This CDR3 is 15 amino acids long. V trimming: 2 bases; J trimming: 6 bases; junction bases outside the gene matches: 6. Germline loops: CDR1 SGHDT, CDR2 YYEEEE. CDR3 sequence reads: CASSFLTGGRNEQFF. CDR3 bases: TGTGCCAGCAGCTTTCTGACAGGGGGTCGCAATGAGCAGTTCTTC.

A few counts support this clone. The chain combines TRBV6-5 with TRBJ2-7, with a weak D call TRBD2 (7 bases). Trimming pared 2 bases from V and 5 bases from J, leaving 13 bases between. Germline V gene data show CDR1 as MNHEY and CDR2 as SVGAGI. The CDR3 covers 14 residues. CDR3 loop: CASSYGGRGNEQYF. The DNA of the CDR3 is TGTGCCAGCAGTTACGGAGGGAGGGGGAACGAGCAGTACTTC.

The chain uses TRBV28 and TRBJ2-1; 12 bases match TRBD2. The CDR3 consists of 15 residues. V shed 7 bases, J shed 4 bases, and the junction held 5 bases outside the gene matches. From germline, CDR1 is MDHEN and CDR2 SYDVKM. CDR3 amino acids: CASNPTSGGYNEQFF. DNA of the CDR3: TGTGCCAGCAATCCGACTAGCGGGGGATACAATGAGCAGTTCTTC.

The chain has TRBV4-1 and TRBJ2-5; 9 nucleotides agree with TRBD1. Germline values: CDR1 MGHRA, CDR2 YSYEKL. The junction had 5 bases not matched to a gene; V was cut back by 1 base and J by 5 bases. CDR3 length: 15 residues. CDR3 protein: CASSQGDRDFETQYF. CDR3 DNA sequence: TGCGCCAGCAGCCAAGGGGACAGGGATTTCGAGACCCAGTACTTC.

The table lists this clone with a few counts. The gene calls are TRBV20-1 and TRBJ2-7; D gene ambiguous. The germline V gene encodes CDR1 DFQATT and CDR2 SNEGSKA (reference sequence). The CDR3 has 11 residues. Trimming left V 6 bases short and J 7 bases short, with 13 bases between. The CDR3 coding sequence is TGCAGTGCAGCCCCTGTGGAGGAGCAGTACTTC. Encoded protein: CSAAPVEEQYF.

The J gene is TRBJ2-3, the V gene TRBV7-6; tentatively, D is TRBD2 (6 bases). Germline V gives CDR1 SGHVS, CDR2 FNYEAQ. The ends were cut back, 4 bases at V and 5 bases at J, with 10 bases in the middle. There are 13 residues in the CDR3. In nucleotides, the CDR3 is TGTGCCAGCAGCTCCGGGAGTAGAGATACGCAGTATTTT. Translation: CASSSGSRDTQYF. Full variable domain (missing parts from reference TRBV7-6 and TRBJ2-3): GAGVSQSPRYKVTKRGQDVALRCDPISGHVSLYWYRQALGQGPEFLTYFNYEAQQDKSGLPNDRFSAERPEGSISTLTIQRTEQRDSAMYRCASSSGSRDTQYFGPGTRLTVL.

CDR3 amino acids: CASSQPTGSSYNSPLHF. The CDR3 region has the DNA TGCGCCAGCAGCCAGCCGACAGGGAGCTCCTATAATTCACCCCTCCACTTT. J is TRBJ1-6 and V is TRBV4-1, with 7 nucleotides matching TRBD1. CDR1 and CDR2 (germline): MGHRA, YSYEKL. The J segment lost 0 bases and the V segment lost 3 bases, leaving 5 bases of the junction unmatched. This CDR3 is 17 amino acids long.

This clone was seen a handful of times. This rearrangement joins TRBV9 to TRBJ2-1, with no clear D. The CDR3 totals 14 residues. V was trimmed by 0 bases and J by 3 bases, leaving 7 bases between them. The V gene's germline CDR1 is SGDLS and CDR2 YYNGEE. The CDR3 coding sequence is TGTGCCAGCAGCGTAGGCTTGAGCTACAATGAGCAGTTCTTC. It encodes CASSVGLSYNEQFF.

This clone was observed once. The rearrangement uses TRBV5-1 and TRBJ1-3; 9 nucleotides agree with TRBD1. Germline lookup yields CDR1 SGHRS and CDR2 YFSETQ. The CDR3 runs 14 residues. The junction had 3 bases not matched to a gene; V was cut back by 4 bases and J by 4 bases. In DNA, the CDR3 is TGCGCCAGCAGCGGAGGGACAGGGGGAAACACCATATATTTT. Its translation is CASSGGTGGNTIYF.

This clone was seen only a few times. This rearrangement joins TRBV7-2 to TRBJ1-3; the D gene is possibly TRBD1 (6 bases). V shed 1 base and J shed 0 bases, with 13 bases lying between them. The CDR3 is 17 amino acids. In germline, CDR1 is SGHTA, CDR2 FQGNSA. The chain's CDR3 is CASSLERQVLSGNTIYF. The DNA of the CDR3 is TGTGCCAGCAGCTTAGAAAGACAGGTCCTCTCTGGAAACACCATATATTTT.

The V and J genes are TRBV7-9 and TRBJ1-2; D gene uncertain. Germline-derived CDR1 and CDR2 are SEHNR and FQNEAQ (reference sequence). V was cut by 1 base and J by 5 bases, with 5 bases left in between. The CDR3 has 12 residues. CDR3 nucleotides: TGTGCCAGCAGCTTAGAACATTATGGCTACACCTTC. This translates into CASSLEHYGYTF.

V gene TRBV27 combines with J gene TRBJ1-2, with a possible D match to TRBD1 (5 bases). V dropped 5 bases and J dropped 4 bases, with 14 bases sitting between them. Per the germline V gene, CDR1 is MNHEY and CDR2 is SMNVEV (reference sequence). The CDR3 contains 14 residues. The CDR3, as DNA: TGTGCCAGCAGTCCAACAGGCAGGGCCTATGGCTACACCTTC. Translation: CASSPTGRAYGYTF.

The V call is TRBV5-1, the J call TRBJ2-3; 8 nucleotides align to TRBD1. The V and J ends lost 3 bases and 2 bases, in that order; junction bases with no gene match: 8. CDR1 is SGHRS and CDR2 is YFSETQ in the germline V gene. The CDR3 extends over 16 amino acids. The CDR3 sequence: CASSSGDRLLTDTQYF. The CDR3 DNA is TGCGCCAGCAGCTCGGGGGACAGGCTACTCACAGATACGCAGTATTTT. The entire variable domain, with the rest obtained from reference TRBV5-1 and TRBJ2-3, is as follows: KAGVTQTPRYLIKTRGQQVTLSCSPISGHRSVSWYQQTPGQGLQFLFEYFSETQRNKGNFPGRFSGRQFSNSRSEMNVSTLELGDSALYLCASSSGDRLLTDTQYFGPGTRLTVL.

The chain links TRBV18 to TRBJ2-7, with 12 bases lining up with TRBD1. This CDR3 comprises 15 residues. Trimming took 2 bases from V and 4 from J; bases not matched to a gene: 3. Per germline, CDR1 KGHSH and CDR2 LQKENI. The CDR3 region has the DNA TGTGCCAGCTCACCAGGGGACAGGGGGCATTACGAGCAGTACGTC. It is translated as CASSPGDRGHYEQYV.